This T cell receptor beta chain was sequenced during a study of cytomegalovirus exposure and HLA in healthy donors. Overall study results and limits: Reports showed the classifier diagnosing cytomegalovirus status with high specificity and sensitivity.

The PCR had 60 Vbeta and 13 Jbeta primers. Sequenced by immunoSEQ multiplex PCR; TCRdb stores in-frame clones only, minus some. The sample consists of some 90,000 clones, about two thirds of them appearing once. Worth noting for this clone: Its antigen remains unidentified.

The sequence was collected from a boy aged 5-17 years in good health and CMV-seropositive. The specimen sequenced was PBMCs.

The CDR3 DNA follows: TGCGCCAGCAGCTTGGGAAGGGGGCTCAGGGATTCACCCCTCCACTTT. Its protein product is CASSLGRGLRDSPLHF. J is TRBJ1-6 and V is TRBV5-1, with TRBD1 matching over 7 bases. Germline CDR1 is SGHRS and CDR2 is YFSETQ. V lost 0 bases and J lost 8; bases outside the gene matches: 8. This CDR3 has 16 residues.